The 20 T cell receptor beta chains below were found in one sample sequenced in a study of blood T cell repertoires in COVID-19. Sequencing was performed with immunoSEQ multiplex PCR; in TCRdb, only in-frame clones are kept and a portion is missing. This sample has 75,000 to 90,000 clones, with around 80% found just once. Specimen: peripheral blood. The receptor source for this set is a man aged 55 to 69 with COVID-19, enrolled during active disease.

V is TRBV2 and J is TRBJ2-7; 8 nucleotides align to TRBD2. CDR3 length: 14 residues. The J segment lost 0 bases and the V segment lost 5 bases, leaving 3 bases of the junction unmatched. Germline assignment: CDR1 SNHLY and CDR2 FYNNEI. In nucleotides, the CDR3 is TGTGCCAGCAGTTTAGCGGGGAGCTCCTACGAGCAGTACTTC. It translates to CASSLAGSSYEQYF.

This clone was seen only a few times. The same CDR3 can be traced to other DNA sequences in this sample. The rearrangement links TRBV7-3 to TRBJ2-3; 8 positions match TRBD1. V shed 5 bases and J 5 bases; nucleotides not matched to a gene: 6. In germline, CDR1 is SGHTA, CDR2 FQGTGA. The CDR3 is 14 amino acids. DNA for the CDR3: TGTGCCAGCAGCCTCCAGGGGGCTGGAGATACGCAGTATTTT. Its protein is CASSLQGAGDTQYF.

V gene TRBV3-1 (or the pseudogene TRBV3-2) combines with J gene TRBJ2-6, with 7 bases matching TRBD1. After removal of 6 bases from V and 3 bases from J, the junction contained 8 bases not matched to a gene. This CDR3 comprises 16 residues. Germline V gives CDR1 LGHDT, CDR2 YNNKEL (reference sequence). The CDR3 DNA sequence: TGTGCCAGCAGTTCAAGACCAGGGGGTGGGGCCAACGTCCTGACTTTC. This codes for CASSSRPGGGANVLTF.

The chain combines TRBV7-9 with TRBJ2-7, with 9 bases fitting TRBD2. V was pared by 0 bases and J by 3 bases, with 9 bases of the junction left unmatched. This CDR3 is built from 17 residues. Germline lookup yields CDR1 SEHNR and CDR2 FQNEAQ (reference sequence). Here the CDR3 reads CASSLALGLALDYEQYF. The DNA for the CDR3 is TGTGCCAGCAGCTTAGCGCTGGGACTAGCTCTGGACTACGAGCAGTACTTC. Based on the CDR3 plus reference TRBV7-9 and TRBJ2-7, the full variable domain is DTGVSQNPRHKITKRGQNVTFRCDPISEHNRLYWYRQTLGQGPEFLTYFQNEAQLEKSRLLSDRFSAERPKGSFSTLEIQRTEQGDSAMYLCASSLALGLALDYEQYFGPGTRLTVT.

The rearrangement links TRBV5-8 to TRBJ1-5; D possibly corresponds to TRBD1 (5 bases). Per the germline V gene, CDR1 is SGHTS and CDR2 is YDEGEE. This CDR3 has 15 residues. The ends were cut back, 4 bases at V and 2 bases at J, with 13 bases in the middle. The CDR3 nucleotides read TGTGCCAGCAGCCCCCACGGGGGAGGCAATCAGCCCCAGCATTTT. Encoded protein: CASSPHGGGNQPQHF.

The V gene is TRBV9, the J gene TRBJ2-1; tentatively, D is TRBD1 (6 bases). The CDR3 has 14 amino acids. V was pared by 3 bases and J by 6 bases, with 13 bases between. Per the germline V gene, CDR1 is SGDLS and CDR2 is YYNGEE. In DNA, the CDR3 is TGTGCCAGCAGCGCACAGGGTGTCAGCAATGAGCAGTTCTTC. This encodes CASSAQGVSNEQFF.

J is TRBJ2-2 and V is TRBV19; 10 nucleotides align to TRBD1. Germline CDR1 LNHDA, CDR2 SQIVND (reference sequence). The CDR3 sequence is 14 residues long. With 4 bases clipped from V and 4 bases from J, the junction kept 0 bases outside the gene matches. CDR3 nucleotide sequence: TGTGCCAGTAGTAGGGACAGGGGCACCGGGGAGCTGTTTTTT. Amino acids: CASSRDRGTGELFF.

This clone was counted a few times. The chain combines TRBV4-1 with TRBJ2-7, with a possible D match to TRBD1 (6 bases). CDR1 MGHRA and CDR2 YSYEKL come from the germline V gene. With 1 base removed from V and 3 bases from J, the gap between germline ends came to 10 bases. This CDR3 spans 14 amino acids. The CDR3 spells CASSQVEGDYEQYF. The CDR3 nucleotides are TGCGCCAGCAGCCAAGTAGAGGGGGACTACGAGCAGTACTTC.

This chain uses TRBV5-1 with TRBJ1-1; the D gene is possibly TRBD1 (6 bases). The CDR3 covers 13 residues. The ends were cut back, 4 bases at V and 4 bases at J, with 11 bases in the middle. Germline CDR1 and CDR2: SGHRS and YFSETQ. Written as DNA, the CDR3 is TGCGCCAGCAGCGGACAGACAGCCACTGAAGCTTTCTTT. Its protein is CASSGQTATEAFF.

The CDR3 DNA reads TGTGCCAGCTCACCACGGACAGGGGAGGTCTACGAGCAGTACTTC. Its translation: CASSPRTGEVYEQYF. The chain combines TRBV18 with TRBJ2-7; TRBD1 aligns across 9 bases. Germline V gene lookup returns CDR1 KGHSH and CDR2 LQKENI. This CDR3 comprises 15 residues. The V gene end was trimmed by 1 base and the J gene end by 3 bases; junction bases not matched to a gene: 4.

The V gene is TRBV9, the J gene TRBJ1-1, with D maybe TRBD1 (6 bases). Germline V gene data show CDR1 as SGDLS and CDR2 as YYNGEE. The CDR3 length is 15 residues. V lost 0 bases and J lost 5, with 14 bases in between. The CDR3 nucleotides read TGTGCCAGCAGCGTAGGTTCGGGGGGCGGAACTGAAGCTTTCTTT. This sequence encodes CASSVGSGGGTEAFF.

This clone was seen once. The chain is built from TRBV10-3 and TRBJ2-3, with 8 bases aligning to TRBD1. Germline V CDR1 and CDR2: ENHRY, SYGVKD. Germline trimming cut 0 bases from V and 4 bases from J; bases unmatched to any gene: 3. The CDR3 is 15 amino acids. The CDR3 here is CAISESTGGADTQYF. Here the CDR3 DNA reads TGTGCCATCAGTGAGTCTACAGGGGGAGCAGATACGCAGTATTTT.

The V call is TRBV7-3, the J call TRBJ2-1, with TRBD2 identical over 10 bases. V trimming: 6 bases; J trimming: 2 bases; junction bases outside the gene matches: 4. The CDR3 runs 15 residues. The germline V gene has CDR1 SGHTA and CDR2 FQGTGA. CDR3 nucleotides: TGTGCCAGCAGACCCAGCGGGGGGGCCTACAATGAGCAGTTCTTC. This gives the protein CASRPSGGAYNEQFF.

The table lists this clone with a few counts. The CDR3, as DNA: TGTGCCAGCAGCTCCCCAGGGGGCTGGGGTCAAGAGACCCAGTACTTC. Amino acid sequence: CASSSPGGWGQETQYF. This chain connects TRBV9 to TRBJ2-5; TRBD1 matches at 8 bases. CDR1 and CDR2 (germline): SGDLS, YYNGEE. The V and J ends lost 4 bases and 2 bases, in that order; junction bases with no gene match: 10. The CDR3 totals 16 residues.

This clone was observed a handful of times. The gene calls are TRBV10-2 and TRBJ2-3; 7 nucleotides align to TRBD2. Germline CDR1 WSHSY, CDR2 SAAADI. Trimming cost V 7 bases and J 0 bases; bases outside gene matches: 1. This CDR3 has 13 amino acids. The CDR3 DNA is TGCGCCAGCATGGGGGGGAGCACAGATACGCAGTATTTT. Amino acid sequence: CASMGGSTDTQYF.

The chain joins TRBV29-1 to TRBJ1-1; no clear D. The germline gives CDR1 SQVTM, CDR2 ANQGSEA. Trimming stripped 1 base from V and 0 bases from J, with 6 bases between. CDR3 size: 13 residues. DNA of the CDR3: TGCAGCGTTGAAGGGCAGTTGAACACTGAAGCTTTCTTT. Protein product: CSVEGQLNTEAFF.

This clone was recorded once. This chain joins TRBV10-3 and TRBJ2-1, with TRBD2 matching over 10 bases. This CDR3 is built from 17 residues. Germline loops: CDR1 ENHRY, CDR2 SYGVKD. Trimming cost V 8 bases and J 4 bases; bases outside gene matches: 14. The CDR3 sequence is CAIGGTSESFWYNEQFF. For the CDR3, the DNA is TGTGCCATCGGGGGGACTAGCGAGTCGTTTTGGTACAATGAGCAGTTCTTC.

V gene TRBV27 combines with J gene TRBJ1-2; D might be TRBD1 (6 bases). This CDR3 is built from 16 residues. The germline CDR1 and CDR2 sequences are MNHEY and SMNVEV (reference sequence). Deletions cut 0 bases from V and 7 bases from J, with 18 bases between. The chain's CDR3 is CASSLSGTPSRSGYTF. CDR3 bases: TGTGCCAGCAGTTTATCGGGGACACCCAGCCGTAGTGGCTACACCTTC.

This chain connects TRBV5-8 to TRBJ1-2; TRBD1 matches 9 bases. Losses at the gene ends were 4 bases for V and 10 bases for J; bases not matched to a gene: 11. The CDR3 has 14 residues. Germline CDR1 SGHTS, CDR2 YDEGEE. Here the CDR3 DNA reads TGTGCCAGCAGCCCCGGGGACAGGGAAAGGGACTACACCTTC. This gives the protein CASSPGDRERDYTF.

This chain joins TRBV11-2 and TRBJ1-2; possible D gene TRBD1, 6 bases. This CDR3 spans 12 amino acids. Trimming pared 1 base from V and 7 bases from J, leaving 7 bases between. Germline CDR1 SGHAT, CDR2 FQNNGV. In DNA form, the CDR3 reads TGTGCCAGCAGCTTAGCAGGGGTTGGCTACACCTTC. Translation gives CASSLAGVGYTF.